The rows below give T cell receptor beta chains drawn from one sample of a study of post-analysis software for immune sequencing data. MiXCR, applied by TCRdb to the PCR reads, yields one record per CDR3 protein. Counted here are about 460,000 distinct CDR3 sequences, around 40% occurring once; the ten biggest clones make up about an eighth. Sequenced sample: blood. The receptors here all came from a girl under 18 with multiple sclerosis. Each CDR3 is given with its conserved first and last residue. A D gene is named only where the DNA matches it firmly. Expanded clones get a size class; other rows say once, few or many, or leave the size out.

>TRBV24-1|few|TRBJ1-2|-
TGTGCCACCAGTGAGGATGGGAGGAGGCATGGCTACACCTTC
CATSEDGRRHGYTF
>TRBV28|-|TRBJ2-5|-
TGTGCCAGCAGTTTTAGGGGGGCCGTCGGGCAAGAGACCCAGTACTTC
CASSFRGAVGQETQYF
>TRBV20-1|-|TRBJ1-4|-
TGCAGTGGCAAAATCCTCACTAATGAAAAACTGCTTTTT
CSGKILTNEKLLF
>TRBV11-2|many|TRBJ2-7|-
TGTGCCAGCAGCTTAGGGAGGGGCCCCTACGAGCAGTACTTC
CASSLGRGPYEQYF
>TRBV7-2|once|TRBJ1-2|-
TGTGCCAGCAGCCGTGACAGGAGTTCCCAAGGCTACACCTTC
CASSRDRSSQGYTF
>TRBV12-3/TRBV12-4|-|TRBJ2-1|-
TGTGCCAGCAGTTTATCTGTGACGGGTTCGACCTACAATGAGCAGTTCTTC
CASSLSVTGSTYNEQFF
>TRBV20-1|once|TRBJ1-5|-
TGCAGTGCTAGCTACCCAGGGAATCAGCCCCAGCATTTT
CSASYPGNQPQHF
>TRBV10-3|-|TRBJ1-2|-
TGTGCCACCAGTGGGGTCCCCCTTTCTGAGAATGGCTACACCTTC
CATSGVPLSENGYTF
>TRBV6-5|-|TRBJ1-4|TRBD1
TGTGCCAGCAGTTCACAGGGGGCAGGGGATGAAAAACTGTTTTTT
CASSSQGAGDEKLFF
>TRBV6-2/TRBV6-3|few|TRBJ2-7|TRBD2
TGTGCCAGCAGCCCGACAGCGGGAAACTACGAGCAGTACTTC
CASSPTAGNYEQYF
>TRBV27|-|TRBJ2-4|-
TGTGCCAGCAGTTTTTCCCCTAAAAACATTCAGTACTTC
CASSFSPKNIQYF
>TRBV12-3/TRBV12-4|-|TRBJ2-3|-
TGTGCCAGCAGTTTATTTTACACAGGAGTAGGCAGCACAGATACGCAGTATTTT
CASSLFYTGVGSTDTQYF
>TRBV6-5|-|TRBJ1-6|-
TGTGCCAGCAGTCGGACCCTAGGCTCACCCCTCCACTTT
CASSRTLGSPLHF
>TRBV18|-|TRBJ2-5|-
TGTGCCAGCTCACCAAACAGGGAACAAGAGACCCAGTACTTC
CASSPNREQETQYF
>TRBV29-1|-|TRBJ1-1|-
TGCAGCGTTGAAAGGTACAGGGTTGAGAGCACTGAAGCTTTCTTT
CSVERYRVESTEAFF
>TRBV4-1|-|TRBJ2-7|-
TGCGCCAGCAGCCAAGACGGGCAAAGAGACGAGCAGTACTTC
CASSQDGQRDEQYF
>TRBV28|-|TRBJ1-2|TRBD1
TGTGCCAGCAGTATAACAGGGGGCCACACCTTC
CASSITGGHTF
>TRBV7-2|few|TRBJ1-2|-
TGTGCCAGCATGAAAGCCGCGGGCTATGGCTACACCTTC
CASMKAAGYGYTF
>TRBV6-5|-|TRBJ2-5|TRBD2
TGTGCCGGCAGTCCCGGACTAGCCCCCCAGGAAGAGACCCAGTACTTC
CAGSPGLAPQEETQYF
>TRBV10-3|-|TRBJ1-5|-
TGTGCCATCAGGGACCGGGACAAAGACCAGCCCCAGCATTTT
CAIRDRDKDQPQHF
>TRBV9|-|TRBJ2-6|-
TGTGCCAGCAGCGTAGGAGGAGTTGGGGCCAACGTCCTGACTTTC
CASSVGGVGANVLTF
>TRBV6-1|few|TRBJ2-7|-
TGTGCCAGCAGTGTAGGAACGGTTGCCTACGAGCAGTACTTC
CASSVGTVAYEQYF
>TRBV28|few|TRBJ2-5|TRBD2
TGTGCCAGCAGTTCGGGACGACGGGGGGTGGGGACCCAGTACTTC
CASSSGRRGVGTQYF
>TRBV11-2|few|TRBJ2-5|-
TGTGCCAGCAGCTTAGCCCCCAATACATATGAGACCCAGTACTTC
CASSLAPNTYETQYF
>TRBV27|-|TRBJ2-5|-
TGTGCCAGCAGTTATTACGGGAATCAAGAGACCCAGTACTTC
CASSYYGNQETQYF
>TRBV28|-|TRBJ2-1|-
TGTGCCAGCAGATTGGGGGGAACAGAATACAATGAGCAGTTCTTC
CASRLGGTEYNEQFF
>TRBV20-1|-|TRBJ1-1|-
TGCAGTGCTAGCCTAACGCAGCCCAGCCAGACAGAACAAGCTTTCTTT
CSASLTQPSQTEQAFF
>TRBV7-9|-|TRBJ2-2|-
TGTGCCAGCAGCCCGACTCGTATGAACACCGGGGAGCTGTTTTTT
CASSPTRMNTGELFF
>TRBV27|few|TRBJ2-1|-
TGTGCCAGCAGTTTATTAGGACGTGCACCGGGGGCGAGGAATGAGCAGTTCTTC
CASSLLGRAPGARNEQFF
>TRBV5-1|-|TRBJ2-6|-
TGCGCCAGCAGTACCGCTTCTGGGGCCAACGTCCTGACTTTC
CASSTASGANVLTF
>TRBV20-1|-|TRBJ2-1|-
TGCAGTGCTAGGTATAGTCAGGGGAGCTTTAGTGAGCAGTTCTTC
CSARYSQGSFSEQFF
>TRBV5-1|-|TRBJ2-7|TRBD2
TGCGCCAGCAGCTTGGCGGGACTAGGGACCTACGAGCAGTACTTC
CASSLAGLGTYEQYF
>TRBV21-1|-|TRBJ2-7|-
TGTGCCAGCAGCCCTGGTAGGGTCGCAGGCGAGCAGTACTTC
CASSPGRVAGEQYF
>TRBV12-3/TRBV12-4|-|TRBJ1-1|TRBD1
TGTGCCACCGACAGGGAACCTGAAGCTTTCTTT
CATDREPEAFF
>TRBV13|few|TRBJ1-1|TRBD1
TGTGCCAGCAACCGGGACAGGGGGCGGACTGAAGCTTTCTTT
CASNRDRGRTEAFF
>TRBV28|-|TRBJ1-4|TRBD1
TGTGCCAGCAGTAAAGGGGGACAGAGTAATGAAAAACTGTTTTTT
CASSKGGQSNEKLFF
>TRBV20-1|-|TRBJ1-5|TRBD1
TGCAGTGCTAGAAAGGTCGGGACAGGGGGCTTTAGCAATCAGCCCCAGCATTTT
CSARKVGTGGFSNQPQHF